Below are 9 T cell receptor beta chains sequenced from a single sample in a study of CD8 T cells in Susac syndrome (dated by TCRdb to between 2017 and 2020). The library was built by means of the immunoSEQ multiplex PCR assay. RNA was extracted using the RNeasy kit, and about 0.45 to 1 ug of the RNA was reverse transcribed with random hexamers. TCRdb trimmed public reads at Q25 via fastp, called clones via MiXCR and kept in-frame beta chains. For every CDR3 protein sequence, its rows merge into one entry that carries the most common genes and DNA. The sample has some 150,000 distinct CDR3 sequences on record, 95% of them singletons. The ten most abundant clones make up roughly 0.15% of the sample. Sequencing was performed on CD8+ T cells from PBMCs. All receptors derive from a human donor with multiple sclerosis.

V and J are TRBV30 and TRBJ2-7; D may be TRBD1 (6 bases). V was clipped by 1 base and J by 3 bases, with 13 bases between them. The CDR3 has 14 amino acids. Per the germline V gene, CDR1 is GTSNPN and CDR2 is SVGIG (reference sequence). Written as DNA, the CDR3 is TGTGCCTGGAGTGAACAGGGTCCGGTCTACGAGCAGTACTTC. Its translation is CAWSEQGPVYEQYF.

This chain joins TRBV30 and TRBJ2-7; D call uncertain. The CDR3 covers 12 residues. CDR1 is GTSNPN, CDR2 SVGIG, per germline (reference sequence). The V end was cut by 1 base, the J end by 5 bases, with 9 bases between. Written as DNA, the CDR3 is TGTGCCTGGAGTGGGCCCCCCCACGAGCAGTACTTC. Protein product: CAWSGPPHEQYF.

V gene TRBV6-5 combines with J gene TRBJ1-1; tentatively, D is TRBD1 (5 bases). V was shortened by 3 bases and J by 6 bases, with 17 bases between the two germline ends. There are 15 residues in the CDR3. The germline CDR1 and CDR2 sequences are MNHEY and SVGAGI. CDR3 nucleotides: TGTGCCAGCAGTTATGACAGTGCAAGCGGGGCTGAAGCTTTCTTT. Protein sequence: CASSYDSASGAEAFF.

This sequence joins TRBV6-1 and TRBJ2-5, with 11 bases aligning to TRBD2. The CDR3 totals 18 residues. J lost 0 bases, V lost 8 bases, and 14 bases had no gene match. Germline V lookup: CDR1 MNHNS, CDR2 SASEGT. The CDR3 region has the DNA TGTGCCAGCGGAGCGGGGGCTAGCGGGGGGAGGTACCAAGAGACCCAGTACTTC. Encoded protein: CASGAGASGGRYQETQYF.

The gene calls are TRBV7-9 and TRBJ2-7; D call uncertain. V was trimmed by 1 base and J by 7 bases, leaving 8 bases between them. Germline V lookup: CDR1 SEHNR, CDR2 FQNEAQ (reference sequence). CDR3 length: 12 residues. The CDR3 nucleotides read TGTGCCAGCAGCTTAGTAATTTCGGAGCAGTACTTC. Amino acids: CASSLVISEQYF.

In DNA, the CDR3 is TGTGCCAGCAGCCAAGATCCCCCTCAGCCCCAGCATTTT. Encoded protein: CASSQDPPQPQHF. This chain links TRBV3-1 with TRBJ1-5; D not certain. The CDR3 spans 13 residues. Germline V gives CDR1 LGHDT, CDR2 YNNKEL (reference sequence). V was pared by 0 bases and J by 6 bases, with 6 bases between.

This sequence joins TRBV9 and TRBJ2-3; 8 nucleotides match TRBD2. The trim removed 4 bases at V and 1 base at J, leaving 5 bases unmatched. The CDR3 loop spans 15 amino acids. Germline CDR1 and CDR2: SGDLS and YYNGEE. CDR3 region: CASSTSGGRTDTQYF. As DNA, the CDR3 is TGTGCCAGCAGCACCAGCGGGGGTCGCACAGATACGCAGTATTTT. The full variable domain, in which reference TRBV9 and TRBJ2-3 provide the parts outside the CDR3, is DSGVTQTPKHLITATGQRVTLRCSPRSGDLSVYWYQQSLDQGLQFLIQYYNGEERAKGNILERFSAQQFPDLHSELNLSSLELGDSALYFCASSTSGGRTDTQYFGPGTRLTVL.

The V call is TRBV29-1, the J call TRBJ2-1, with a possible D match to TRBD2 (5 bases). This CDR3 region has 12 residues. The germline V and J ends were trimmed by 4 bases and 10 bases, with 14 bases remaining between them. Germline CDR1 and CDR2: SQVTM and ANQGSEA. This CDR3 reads CSVGGGPNEQFF. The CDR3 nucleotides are TGCAGCGTTGGAGGAGGTCCGAACGAGCAGTTCTTC.

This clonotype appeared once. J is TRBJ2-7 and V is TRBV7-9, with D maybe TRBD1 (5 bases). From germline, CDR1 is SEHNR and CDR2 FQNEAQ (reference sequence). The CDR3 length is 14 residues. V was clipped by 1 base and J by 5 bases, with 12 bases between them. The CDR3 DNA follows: TGTGCCAGCAGCTTAGATGGTCTCAGGGACGAGCAGTACTTC. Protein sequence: CASSLDGLRDEQYF.